The 11 T cell receptor beta chains below all came from one sample that was sequenced in a study of blood T cell repertoires in COVID-19 (TCRdb year 2020). The library was prepared using the immunoSEQ multiplex PCR assay. Sourced from immuneACCESS, this table was stored by TCRdb with only in-frame sequences that have V and J called. A share of the clones is absent; for the studies checked, an unresolved V gene accounts for under half, and the remainder has no known explanation. Here the sample has about 53,000 clones; just over 85% occur a single time. Approximately 12% of the sample belongs to the ten largest clones. The sequencing sample was made of peripheral blood. The origin of the receptors is a man aged 65 to 85 with active COVID-19.

The chain joins TRBV7-2 to TRBJ1-3; D gene unclear. Trimming cost V 5 bases and J 7 bases, with 18 bases left between them. CDR3 size: 15 residues. Germline V gene data show CDR1 as SGHTA and CDR2 as FQGNSA. The CDR3 region has the DNA TGTGCCAGCAGCCCCGAGGGTGGGAGTCGGAACACCATATATTTT. Its protein product is CASSPEGGSRNTIYF.

This rearrangement joins TRBV10-3 to TRBJ2-3; 12 nucleotides line up with TRBD1. V lost 6 bases to trimming and J lost 4 bases; unmatched junction nucleotides: 2. Per germline, CDR1 ENHRY and CDR2 SYGVKD. CDR3 length equals 14 residues. CDR3 loop: CAIRGQGASDTQYF. CDR3 in DNA: TGTGCCATCAGGGGACAGGGGGCCTCAGATACGCAGTATTTT.

This chain connects TRBV27 to TRBJ1-6; 7 bases agree with TRBD1. J lost 7 bases, V lost 4 bases, and 7 bases had no gene match. Germline assignment: CDR1 MNHEY and CDR2 SMNVEV (reference sequence). The CDR3 runs to 15 residues. The CDR3: CASSSEGASNSPLHF. CDR3 sequence (DNA): TGTGCCAGCAGTTCCGAGGGGGCGTCGAATTCACCCCTCCACTTT.

The chain combines TRBV27 with TRBJ2-5; 7 bases are shared with TRBD2. The CDR3 runs to 16 residues. Germline V gives CDR1 MNHEY, CDR2 SMNVEV (reference sequence). The V gene end was trimmed by 2 bases and the J gene end by 4 bases; junction bases not matched to a gene: 10. The DNA of the CDR3 is TGTGCCAGCAGTTTACTCCTTTCGGGGGGTCCAGAGACCCAGTACTTC. It codes for CASSLLLSGGPETQYF.

V and J are TRBV3-1 (or the pseudogene TRBV3-2) and TRBJ2-7; 7 nucleotides line up with TRBD1. The CDR3 totals 14 residues. Germline V gene sequence: CDR1 LGHDT, CDR2 YNNKEL (reference sequence). The ends lost 1 base at V and 3 bases at J; junction bases unmatched: 3. CDR3 bases: TGTGCCAGCAGCCAAGGAGGGACAGTCTACGAGCAGTACTTC. Protein sequence: CASSQGGTVYEQYF.

The chain carries TRBV11-3 and TRBJ1-3, with D unresolved. This CDR3 has 15 amino acids. Trimming removed 2 bases from V and 3 bases from J, with 11 bases in between. The germline CDR1 and CDR2 sequences are SGHNT and YENEEA. This chain's CDR3 is CASSLPFSRGNTIYF. The DNA of the CDR3 is TGTGCCAGCAGCTTACCATTTTCGCGTGGAAACACCATATATTTT.

The genes are TRBV5-4 and TRBJ1-4; 10 positions agree with TRBD1. The CDR3 totals 15 residues. V shed 4 bases, J shed 6 bases, and the junction held 6 bases outside the gene matches. From germline, CDR1 is SGHNT and CDR2 YYREEE (reference sequence). The CDR3 sequence: CASSDPDRGDEKLFF. CDR3 nucleotides: TGTGCCAGCAGCGACCCGGACAGGGGGGATGAAAAACTGTTTTTT.

V and J are TRBV27 and TRBJ2-7, with a weak D call TRBD1 (6 bases). The CDR3 is 15 amino acids. V was shortened by 5 bases and J by 3 bases, with 17 bases between the two germline ends. Germline V CDR1 and CDR2: MNHEY, SMNVEV (reference sequence). The DNA of the CDR3 is TGTGCCAGCAGTAGATATCAGGGGCCCCACTACGAGCAGTACTTC. This encodes CASSRYQGPHYEQYF.

The CDR3 loop reads CASSLELAGGHEQFF. The CDR3 coding sequence is TGTGCCAGCAGCTTAGAGCTAGCGGGGGGGCATGAGCAGTTCTTC. This chain connects TRBV11-3 to TRBJ2-1, with TRBD2 matching over 12 bases. The CDR3 has 15 residues. In germline, CDR1 is SGHNT, CDR2 YENEEA. Losses at the gene ends were 0 bases for V and 8 bases for J; bases not matched to a gene: 2. Supplemented by reference TRBV11-3 and TRBJ2-1, the full variable domain reads EAGVVQSPRYKIIEKKQPVAFWCNPISGHNTLYWYLQNLGQGPELLIRYENEEAVDDSQLPKDRFSAERLKGVDSTLKIQPAELGDSAVYLCASSLELAGGHEQFFGPGTRLTVL.

The rearrangement uses TRBV5-1 and TRBJ1-5, with unresolved D. This CDR3 has 13 residues. Between the trimmed V and J ends, which lost 2 bases and 4 bases, there was a span of 7 bases. CDR1 is SGHRS and CDR2 is YFSETQ in the germline V gene. CDR3 amino acids: CASSFSENQPQHF. Here the CDR3 DNA reads TGCGCCAGCAGCTTTTCTGAGAATCAGCCCCAGCATTTT.

This clone was counted a single time. J is TRBJ2-2 and V is TRBV7-9, with D possibly being TRBD1 (6 bases). The ends were cut back, 5 bases at V and 6 bases at J, with 10 bases in the middle. The CDR3 is 13 amino acids. CDR1 and CDR2 (germline): SEHNR, FQNEAQ (reference sequence). The CDR3 coding sequence is TGTGCCAGCAGCAAACCAGGGGCCGGGGAGCTGTTTTTT. Amino acid sequence: CASSKPGAGELFF.